This T cell receptor beta chain was sequenced during a study of CD8+CD57+ T cells in acquired aplastic anemia. Study overall: Across the sorted CD4+ and CD8+ cells, DNA amounts averaged roughly 3 ug. Read counts for CD4+ cells (from healthy donors) averaged roughly 10 million.

Study-wide points: Statistical testing detected no significant gap in CD8+ Simpson's diversity between patients and controls.

The CDR3 covers 13 residues. Per the germline V gene, CDR1 is SGHDN and CDR2 is FVKESK. Notes on this clonotype: The target antigen is unknown. Since no conserved phenylalanine or tryptophan closes the CDR3, a read error is the likely cause.

The template used for profiling TCR beta VDJ and CDR3 was genomic DNA. TCRdb processed the reads anew with MiXCR; each CDR3 protein has one entry. The table includes roughly 420,000 distinct CDR3 sequences, roughly 68% detected once. The chain joins TRBV14 to TRBJ1-2; D gene unclear. Sequencing was carried out using sorted CD4+, CD8+, or CD8+CD57+ T cells (not recorded which) from PBMCs. The TCR sequence derives from a human donor in good health, serving as a control. As DNA, the CDR3 is TGTGCCGGCAGCTTAGGGTGGGAGTATGGCTACACCCTC. Protein sequence: CAGSLGWEYGYTL.